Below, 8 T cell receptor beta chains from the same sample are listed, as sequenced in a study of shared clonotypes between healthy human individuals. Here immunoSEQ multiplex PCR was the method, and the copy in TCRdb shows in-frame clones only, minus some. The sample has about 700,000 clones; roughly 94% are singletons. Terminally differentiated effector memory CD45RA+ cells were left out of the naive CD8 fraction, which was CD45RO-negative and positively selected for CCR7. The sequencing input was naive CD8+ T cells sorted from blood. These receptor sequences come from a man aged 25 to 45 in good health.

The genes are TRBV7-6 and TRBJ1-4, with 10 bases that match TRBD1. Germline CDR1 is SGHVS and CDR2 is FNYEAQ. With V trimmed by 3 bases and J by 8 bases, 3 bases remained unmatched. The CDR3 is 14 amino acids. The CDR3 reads CASSFTTGGEKLFF. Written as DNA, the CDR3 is TGTGCCAGCAGCTTCACGACAGGGGGCGAAAAACTGTTTTTT.

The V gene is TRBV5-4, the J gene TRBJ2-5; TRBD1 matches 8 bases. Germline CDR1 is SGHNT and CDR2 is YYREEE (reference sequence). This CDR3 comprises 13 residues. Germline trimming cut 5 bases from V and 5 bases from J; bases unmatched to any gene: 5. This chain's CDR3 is CASRWTGFETQYF. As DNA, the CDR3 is TGTGCCAGCAGGTGGACAGGGTTCGAGACCCAGTACTTC.

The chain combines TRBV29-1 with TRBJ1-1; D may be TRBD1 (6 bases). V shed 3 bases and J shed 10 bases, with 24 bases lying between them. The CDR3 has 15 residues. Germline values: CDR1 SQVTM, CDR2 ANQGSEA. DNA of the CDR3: TGCAGCGTTGATCCCGCCGACCCGGGACACCTTGGAGCTTTCTTT. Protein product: CSVDPADPGHLGAFF.

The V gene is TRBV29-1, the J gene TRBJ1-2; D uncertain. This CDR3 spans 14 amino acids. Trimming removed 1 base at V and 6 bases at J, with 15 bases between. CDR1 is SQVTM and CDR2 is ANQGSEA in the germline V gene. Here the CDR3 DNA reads TGCAGCGTTGAAGGAGGACGGGTCCTGGATGGCTACACCTTC. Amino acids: CSVEGGRVLDGYTF.

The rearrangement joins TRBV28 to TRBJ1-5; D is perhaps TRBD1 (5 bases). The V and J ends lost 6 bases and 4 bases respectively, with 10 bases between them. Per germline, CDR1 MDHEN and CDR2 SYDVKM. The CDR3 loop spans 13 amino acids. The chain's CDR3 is CASRIDRNQPQHF. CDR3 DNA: TGTGCCAGCAGGATTGACAGAAATCAGCCCCAGCATTTT.

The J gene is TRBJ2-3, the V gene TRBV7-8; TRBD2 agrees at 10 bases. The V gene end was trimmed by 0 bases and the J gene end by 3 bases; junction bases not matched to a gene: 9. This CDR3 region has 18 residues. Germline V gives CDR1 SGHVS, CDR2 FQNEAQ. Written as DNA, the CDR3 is TGTGCCAGCAGCTTAGCGCCAGCTAGCGGGGGAGATACAGATACGCAGTATTTT. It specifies CASSLAPASGGDTDTQYF.

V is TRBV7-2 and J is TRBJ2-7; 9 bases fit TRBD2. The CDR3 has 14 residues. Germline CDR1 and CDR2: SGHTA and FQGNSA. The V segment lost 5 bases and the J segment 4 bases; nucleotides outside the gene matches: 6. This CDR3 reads CASSHSSGNYEQYF. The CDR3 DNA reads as TGTGCCAGCAGCCACTCTAGCGGGAATTACGAGCAGTACTTC.

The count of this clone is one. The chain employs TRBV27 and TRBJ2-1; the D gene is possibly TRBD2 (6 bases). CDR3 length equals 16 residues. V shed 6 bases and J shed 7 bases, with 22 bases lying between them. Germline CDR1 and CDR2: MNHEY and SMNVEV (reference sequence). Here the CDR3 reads CASSPGVGGVFNEQFF. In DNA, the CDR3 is TGTGCCAGCAGCCCCGGCGTGGGCGGGGTCTTTAATGAGCAGTTCTTC.